Each of the 21 T cell receptor beta chains below was sequenced from the same sample in a study of blood T cell repertoires in COVID-19. Repertoires were generated with immunoSEQ multiplex PCR, while TCRdb's copy carries only in-frame clones and drops some. Of some 160,000 clones listed, 84% were seen once; the top ten hold less than 3%. Sequencing was performed on peripheral blood. Receptors were obtained from a woman older than 75 with COVID-19, enrolled during active disease.

A single count supports this clone. The CDR3 DNA is TGTGCCTGGAAACAGGGCCCAAGCAGCTATGGCTACACCTTC. Its translation: CAWKQGPSSYGYTF. This rearrangement joins TRBV30 to TRBJ1-2; possible D gene TRBD1, 6 bases. Trimming stripped 4 bases from V and 4 bases from J, with 16 bases between. Germline values: CDR1 GTSNPN, CDR2 SVGIG (reference sequence). This CDR3 comprises 14 residues.

With respect to this clone: The junction and the germline gene differ at one end; a read error may be behind it. The chain links TRBV7-9 to TRBJ2-7; 10 nucleotides align to TRBD1. This CDR3 comprises 11 residues. Per germline, CDR1 SEHNR and CDR2 FQNEAQ (reference sequence). The CDR3 DNA reads as TGTGCCAGCAGGACAGGGGGCGAGAAGTACTTC. Its translation is CASRTGGEKYF.

The table lists this clone with a count of one. V usage is TRBV9 and J usage is TRBJ2-1; the D is unclear. The CDR3 consists of 16 residues. Trimming removed 3 bases at V and 0 bases at J, with 13 bases between. Germline loops: CDR1 SGDLS, CDR2 YYNGEE. The CDR3 here is CASSALGGYSYNEQFF. Here the CDR3 DNA reads TGTGCCAGCAGCGCCCTTGGCGGATACTCCTACAATGAGCAGTTCTTC.

DNA for the CDR3: TGTGCCAGCAGCTTAATACCGGGGTCTGGGGATGAGCAGTTCTTC. The encoded protein is CASSLIPGSGDEQFF. The rearrangement uses TRBV7-3 and TRBJ2-1, with a tentative D call TRBD2 (5 bases). V lost 1 base and J lost 8, with 15 bases in between. CDR3 length equals 15 residues. The germline gives CDR1 SGHTA, CDR2 FQGTGA.

This clone was counted a single time. The rearrangement joins TRBV15 to TRBJ2-5, with TRBD2 as a possible D gene (5 bases). Germline loops: CDR1 LNHNV, CDR2 YYDKDF (reference sequence). This CDR3 has 15 amino acids. V was pared by 0 bases and J by 4 bases, with 12 bases between. This chain's CDR3 is CATSRDFMTTETQYF. In DNA form, the CDR3 reads TGTGCCACCAGCAGAGATTTTATGACTACAGAGACCCAGTACTTC.

The chain employs TRBV10-3 and TRBJ2-1, with D unresolved. V was cut by 6 bases and J by 1 base, with 13 bases left in between. Germline V gene sequence: CDR1 ENHRY, CDR2 SYGVKD. The CDR3 spans 15 residues. The CDR3 bases are TGTGCCATCAGAAGAACAACTATTTCCTACAATGAGCAGTTCTTC. It codes for CAIRRTTISYNEQFF.

V is TRBV10-3 and J is TRBJ2-2, with 9 bases identical to TRBD2. V dropped 9 bases and J dropped 6; count of bases not matched to a gene: 8. The CDR3 totals 14 residues. Looked up from germline, CDR1 is ENHRY and CDR2 is SYGVKD. CDR3 sequence: CAIHAGGLPGELFF. The DNA of the CDR3 is TGTGCCATTCACGCGGGGGGGCTTCCCGGGGAGCTGTTTTTT.

V usage is TRBV19 and J usage is TRBJ1-2, with D possibly matching TRBD1 (6 bases). CDR1 is LNHDA, CDR2 SQIVND, per germline (reference sequence). The ends were cut back, 2 bases at V and 4 bases at J, with 14 bases in the middle. The CDR3 is made up of 15 amino acids. The CDR3 region is CASSIIQGSPYGYTF. CDR3 bases: TGTGCCAGTAGTATAATACAGGGATCACCCTATGGCTACACCTTC.

This CDR3 is CASSLEQAVTNTGELFF. The CDR3 DNA reads as TGTGCCAGCAGCTTAGAACAGGCAGTAACGAACACCGGGGAGCTGTTTTTT. The rearrangement links TRBV11-3 to TRBJ2-2, with a possible D match to TRBD1 (5 bases). Trimming pared 0 bases from V and 0 bases from J, leaving 11 bases between. The germline V gene encodes CDR1 SGHNT and CDR2 YENEEA. CDR3 length equals 17 residues.

This clone has a handful of counts. CDR3: CASSDRGASYNEQFF. The CDR3 DNA reads TGTGCCAGCAGTGACAGGGGCGCATCCTACAATGAGCAGTTCTTC. The chain recombines TRBV2 with TRBJ2-1, with D maybe TRBD1 (6 bases). CDR1 is SNHLY and CDR2 is FYNNEI in the germline V gene. CDR3 size: 15 residues. Between the trimmed V and J ends, which lost 3 bases and 1 base, there was a span of 10 bases.

This rearrangement joins TRBV7-2 to TRBJ2-5; TRBD2 agrees at 15 bases. The CDR3 covers 18 residues. V dropped 1 base and J dropped 2; count of bases not matched to a gene: 5. In germline, CDR1 is SGHTA, CDR2 FQGNSA. The CDR3 spells CASSLGGLAGGRQETQYF. In nucleotides, the CDR3 is TGTGCCAGCAGCTTAGGCGGACTAGCGGGGGGGCGTCAAGAGACCCAGTACTTC.

The chain combines TRBV12-3 or TRBV12-4 with TRBJ2-7, with a possible D match to TRBD1 (6 bases). There are 13 residues in the CDR3. V lost 6 bases to trimming and J lost 3 bases, with 12 bases between them. The CDR3: CASSRTASYEQYF. DNA of the CDR3: TGTGCCAGCAGCAGGACAGCAAGCTACGAGCAGTACTTC.

The chain employs TRBV5-1 and TRBJ2-2; D possibly corresponds to TRBD1 (5 bases). The CDR3 length is 15 residues. Trimming cost V 4 bases and J 5 bases, with 15 bases left between them. Germline V lookup: CDR1 SGHRS, CDR2 YFSETQ. The DNA for the CDR3 is TGCGCCAGCAGCCCGCGCGCAGGGTCTACCGGGGAGCTGTTTTTT. Translated: CASSPRAGSTGELFF.

The V gene is TRBV5-1, the J gene TRBJ1-1, with TRBD1 matching over 7 bases. The CDR3 covers 14 residues. From germline, CDR1 is SGHRS and CDR2 YFSETQ. The V segment lost 1 base and the J segment 3 bases; nucleotides outside the gene matches: 3. Here the CDR3 DNA reads TGCGCCAGCAGCTTGACAGGGGAAGACACTGAAGCTTTCTTT. This sequence encodes CASSLTGEDTEAFF. The full variable domain, rest sourced from reference TRBV5-1 and TRBJ1-1, is KAGVTQTPRYLIKTRGQQVTLSCSPISGHRSVSWYQQTPGQGLQFLFEYFSETQRNKGNFPGRFSGRQFSNSRSEMNVSTLELGDSALYLCASSLTGEDTEAFFGQGTRLTVV.

The gene calls are TRBV15 and TRBJ1-6; maybe TRBD1 (5 bases). This CDR3 is built from 14 residues. The germline CDR1 and CDR2 sequences are LNHNV and YYDKDF (reference sequence). Between the trimmed V and J ends, which lost 0 bases and 6 bases, there was a span of 6 bases. The CDR3 DNA follows: TGTGCCACCAGCAGAGACAGGGCTAATTCACCCCTCCACTTT. It encodes CATSRDRANSPLHF. The whole variable domain, remainder taken from reference TRBV15 and TRBJ1-6, is DAMVIQNPRYQVTQFGKPVTLSCSQTLNHNVMYWYQQKSSQAPKLLFHYYDKDFNNEADTPDNFQSRRPNTSFCFLDIRSPGLGDTAMYLCATSRDRANSPLHFGNGTRLTVT.

The J gene is TRBJ1-3, the V gene TRBV30, with D hard to call. V was trimmed by 2 bases and J by 4 bases, leaving 9 bases between them. The CDR3 spans 13 residues. In germline, CDR1 is GTSNPN, CDR2 SVGIG (reference sequence). This CDR3 reads CAWSRTRGNTIYF. The CDR3 nucleotides read TGTGCCTGGAGTCGGACTAGAGGAAACACCATATATTTT.

This clone was observed a few times. This sequence joins TRBV2 and TRBJ1-4; D remains ambiguous. V lost 2 bases and J lost 6, with 10 bases in between. CDR1 and CDR2 (germline): SNHLY, FYNNEI. The CDR3 spans 14 residues. The CDR3, as DNA: TGTGCCAGCAGTGAACAGGTCGGATATGAAAAACTGTTTTTT. Translation gives CASSEQVGYEKLFF.

The chain uses TRBV11-2 and TRBJ1-2, with TRBD1 matching 7 bases. With 5 bases clipped from V and 7 bases from J, the junction kept 4 bases outside the gene matches. The V gene's germline CDR1 is SGHAT and CDR2 FQNNGV. CDR3 length: 12 residues. In DNA form, the CDR3 reads TGTGCCAGCAGCCGACAGGGAGGTGGCTACACCTTC. It codes for CASSRQGGGYTF.

This clone was picked up one time. The V gene is TRBV18, the J gene TRBJ2-1; TRBD1 aligns across 7 bases. There are 15 residues in the CDR3. V lost 5 bases to trimming and J lost 0 bases; unmatched junction nucleotides: 4. The germline CDR1 and CDR2 sequences are KGHSH and LQKENI. The CDR3 DNA sequence: TGTGCCAGCTCAGCGACAGGGAGCTCCTACAATGAGCAGTTCTTC. Translating it yields CASSATGSSYNEQFF.

This chain connects TRBV9 to TRBJ2-7; D gene uncertain. The germline V gene has CDR1 SGDLS and CDR2 YYNGEE. The V end was cut by 4 bases, the J end by 5 bases, with 19 bases between. The CDR3 totals 15 residues. The CDR3 region is CASSPRSVGRNEQYF. DNA of the CDR3: TGTGCCAGCAGCCCACGAAGTGTGGGCCGGAACGAGCAGTACTTC. The whole variable domain, filled in from reference TRBV9 and TRBJ2-7, reads DSGVTQTPKHLITATGQRVTLRCSPRSGDLSVYWYQQSLDQGLQFLIQYYNGEERAKGNILERFSAQQFPDLHSELNLSSLELGDSALYFCASSPRSVGRNEQYFGPGTRLTVT.

This clone was seen more than once but under ten times. The CDR3: CASTPGGRNGYTF. The CDR3 bases are TGCGCCAGCACCCCCGGGGGTAGAAATGGCTACACCTTC. The gene calls are TRBV5-1 and TRBJ1-2; a weak D match, TRBD1 (5 bases). The CDR3 extends over 13 amino acids. Trimming stripped 6 bases from V and 6 bases from J, with 15 bases between. Germline loops: CDR1 SGHRS, CDR2 YFSETQ.